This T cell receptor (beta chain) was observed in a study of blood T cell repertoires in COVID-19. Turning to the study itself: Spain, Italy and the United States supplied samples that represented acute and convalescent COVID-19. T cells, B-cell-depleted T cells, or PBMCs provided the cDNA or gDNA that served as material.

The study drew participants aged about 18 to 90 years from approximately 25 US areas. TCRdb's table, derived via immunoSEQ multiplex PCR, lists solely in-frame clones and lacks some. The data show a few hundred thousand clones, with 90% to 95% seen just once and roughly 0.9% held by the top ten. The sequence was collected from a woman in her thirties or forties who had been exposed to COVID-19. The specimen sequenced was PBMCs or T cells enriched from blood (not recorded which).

CDR3 sequence (DNA): TGTGCCTGGAGCCTAGGACAGGGGGCGGTCGGGGAGCTGTTTTTT. Protein: CAWSLGQGAVGELFF. The chain combines TRBV30 with TRBJ2-2; 11 bases are shared with TRBD1. Germline V gene data show CDR1 as GTSNPN and CDR2 as SVGIG (reference sequence). V trimming: 3 bases; J trimming: 7 bases; junction bases outside the gene matches: 7. This CDR3 comprises 15 residues. Full variable domain (rest looked up from reference TRBV30 and TRBJ2-2): SQTIHQWPATLVQPVGSPLSLECTVEGTSNPNLYWYRQAAGRGLQLLFYSVGIGQISSEVPQNLSASRPQDRQFILSSKKLLLSDSGFYLCAWSLGQGAVGELFFGEGSRLTVL.